These T cell receptor beta chains were read from a single sample in a study of blood T cell repertoires in COVID-19. The data were produced by immunoSEQ multiplex PCR, yet TCRdb's version contains in-frame clones alone and is incomplete. The sample shows about 240,000 clones, more than 75% of them seen only once. Sequenced sample: peripheral blood. All receptors derive from a woman in her sixties or seventies with active or convalescent COVID-19. The CDR3 runs from the conserved cysteine through the conserved F or W. A D gene is named only where the DNA matches it firmly. The size entry is marked missing in some rows and otherwise reads once, few, many or a size class.

size: -; J: TRBJ2-2; D: TRBD2; V: TRBV7-2; CDR3: CASRYAGTREAGELFF; DNA: TGTGCCAGCCGGTATGCGGGGACTAGGGAGGCCGGGGAGCTGTTTTTT
size: -; J: TRBJ1-3; D: -; V: TRBV7-6; CDR3: CASSLVGQSRGNTIYF; DNA: TGTGCCAGCAGCTTAGTGGGACAATCGCGCGGAAACACCATATATTTT
size: -; J: TRBJ1-6; D: -; V: TRBV9; CDR3: CASSVTGDSPLHF; DNA: TGTGCCAGCAGCGTTACGGGGGATTCACCCCTCCACTTT
size: -; J: TRBJ1-1; D: -; V: TRBV6-6; CDR3: CASRDRPDTEAFF; DNA: TGTGCCAGCAGAGACAGGCCCGACACTGAAGCTTTCTTT
size: -; J: TRBJ1-2; D: -; V: TRBV5-1; CDR3: CASSPGSPNYGYTF; DNA: TGCGCCAGCAGCCCCGGGTCCCCTAACTATGGCTACACCTTC
size: -; J: TRBJ1-1; D: TRBD1; V: TRBV7-3; CDR3: CASSLGTGNTEAFF; DNA: TGTGCCAGCAGCTTAGGGACAGGGAACACTGAAGCTTTCTTT
size: -; J: TRBJ2-7; D: -; V: TRBV6-5; CDR3: CASSPREGALLEQYF; DNA: TGTGCCAGCAGCCCCCGGGAGGGGGCCCTTCTCGAGCAGTACTTC
size: few; J: TRBJ2-5; D: TRBD1; V: TRBV5-1; CDR3: CASSSGTGRETQYF; DNA: TGCGCCAGCAGCTCGGGGACAGGGCGGGAGACCCAGTACTTC
size: -; J: TRBJ2-5; D: -; V: TRBV7-2; CDR3: CASSFRFLESETQYF; DNA: TGTGCCAGCAGCTTTCGTTTTTTGGAGTCAGAGACCCAGTACTTC
size: -; J: TRBJ2-3; D: TRBD2; V: TRBV10-2; CDR3: CASSETKRGGTDTQYF; DNA: TGCGCCAGCAGTGAGACTAAGCGGGGGGGTACAGATACGCAGTATTTT
size: few; J: TRBJ1-2; D: -; V: TRBV13; CDR3: CASSFLADYGYTF; DNA: TGTGCCAGCAGCTTTCTGGCGGACTATGGCTACACCTTC
size: few; J: TRBJ2-7; D: -; V: TRBV11-2; CDR3: CASSLGRGPSYEQYF; DNA: TGTGCCAGCAGCTTGGGGCGGGGGCCCTCCTACGAGCAGTACTTC
size: -; J: TRBJ2-7; D: -; V: TRBV19; CDR3: CASSIDLNSIYEQYF; DNA: TGTGCCAGTAGTATAGATCTCAACAGCATCTACGAGCAGTACTTC
size: -; J: TRBJ1-2; D: -; V: TRBV5-8; CDR3: CASSPGTNYGYTF; DNA: TGTGCCAGCAGCCCAGGGACTAACTATGGCTACACCTTC
size: few; J: TRBJ1-2; D: TRBD1; V: TRBV7-3; CDR3: CASSPNGQGHYGYTF; DNA: TGTGCCAGCAGCCCTAATGGACAGGGGCACTATGGCTACACCTTC
size: -; J: TRBJ1-1; D: -; V: TRBV6-5; CDR3: CASSYSWHQNTEAFF; DNA: TGTGCCAGCAGTTACTCTTGGCACCAGAACACTGAAGCTTTCTTT
size: -; J: TRBJ2-7; D: TRBD2; V: TRBV4-3; CDR3: CASSQLWETSGGAYEQYF; DNA: TGCGCCAGCAGCCAACTTTGGGAGACTAGCGGGGGGGCTTACGAGCAGTACTTC
size: -; J: TRBJ2-5; D: -; V: TRBV3-1/TRBV3-2; CDR3: CASSQDRPGGPETQYF; DNA: TGTGCCAGCAGCCAAGATAGGCCGGGGGGCCCGGAGACCCAGTACTTC
size: -; J: TRBJ1-6; D: -; V: TRBV5-4; CDR3: CASSLRDGGSPLHF; DNA: TGTGCCAGCAGCTTGAGGGATGGCGGGTCACCCCTCCACTTT